This record covers a single T cell receptor beta chain. The antigen is undetermined. The CDR3 is 14 residues long. Germline CDR1 reads KGHSH; CDR2 reads LQKENI. V dropped 0 bases and J dropped 5 bases, with 10 bases sitting between them. The data derive from a study of OX40 agonist ivuxolimab in advanced cancers. Across the study: All patients had ivuxolimab intravenously every 2 weeks at 0.01 to 10 mg/kg. The study's findings and limits: Low normalized T-cell clonal expansion was also seen in some nonresponders.

Here immunoSEQ multiplex PCR was the method, and the copy in TCRdb shows in-frame clones only, minus some. The sample has about 84,000 clones, 75% to 90% seen once; the top ten hold around 2.9%. The receptor comes from an adult with an advanced solid tumor such as melanoma, head and neck, liver or kidney cancer. The chain links TRBV18 to TRBJ2-5; D is perhaps TRBD1 or TRBD2 (5 bases each). This specimen consisted of CD4+ or CD8+ T cells sorted from blood, obtained in a trial of the OX40 agonist ivuxolimab. The CDR3 DNA reads as TGTGCCAGCTCACCACCGGGACGAGGTGAGACCCAGTACTTC. It encodes CASSPPGRGETQYF.